A single sample is the source of the 9 T cell receptor beta chains below, sequenced in a study of molecular identifiers for immune sequencing clone quantification. TCRdb independently ran MiXCR on the PCR reads; one entry per CDR3 protein. The sample shows some 59,000 distinct CDR3 sequences, approximately 26% of them seen only once. Sequencing used naive CD8+ T cells from blood, with Jurkat cell RNA spiked in. Regarding subset: FACS-sorted CD8+CD4-CCR7+CD45RA+ naive T cells. These receptors all come from a human donor in good health. Some libraries in this study had Jurkat cell RNA spiked in.

Remarks on this clonotype: This may be a read error, as it is one base from a much larger clone. The V gene is TRBV7-9, the J gene TRBJ1-3; D is perhaps TRBD1 (6 bases). The germline V gene has CDR1 SEHNR and CDR2 FQNEAQ (reference sequence). There are 14 residues in the CDR3. CDR3 region: CASSHLSEGDTTYF. The CDR3 nucleotides are TGTGCCAGCAGCCACTTATCTGAAGGGGACACCACATATTTT.

This clonotype was picked up many times. CDR3 sequence reads: CASSQDRGVPHEQYF. The CDR3 region has the DNA TGCGCCAGCAGCCAAGACAGGGGGGTCCCCCACGAGCAGTACTTC. The genes are TRBV4-1 and TRBJ2-7; D possibly corresponds to TRBD1 (7 bases). Germline V gene sequence: CDR1 MGHRA, CDR2 YSYEKL. This CDR3 has 15 residues. Trimming removed 0 bases from V and 5 bases from J, with 14 bases in between.

This clonotype was found many times. This sequence joins TRBV7-2 and TRBJ2-3; 10 positions agree with TRBD2. After removal of 5 bases from V and 1 base from J, the junction contained 6 bases not matched to a gene. There are 16 residues in the CDR3. Germline assignment: CDR1 SGHTA and CDR2 FQGNSA. In DNA, the CDR3 is TGTGCCAGCAGCCCCGGACTAGCGGCCCGCACAGATACGCAGTATTTT. Its protein is CASSPGLAARTDTQYF.

At least ten counts were recorded for this clonotype. Written as DNA, the CDR3 is TGTGCCAGCAGACAGGAAAACATTCAGTACTTC. Encoded protein: CASRQENIQYF. This chain uses TRBV28 with TRBJ2-4; TRBD1 is a possible D gene (5 bases). V lost 6 bases to trimming and J lost 5 bases, with 5 bases between them. The CDR3 loop spans 11 amino acids. Per the germline V gene, CDR1 is MDHEN and CDR2 is SYDVKM.

This clonotype was detected many times. The chain carries TRBV7-2 and TRBJ1-5, with 8 bases lining up with TRBD1. CDR1 and CDR2 from the germline V gene are SGHTA and FQGNSA. The CDR3 has 15 amino acids. V dropped 3 bases and J dropped 6; count of bases not matched to a gene: 7. The CDR3, as DNA: TGTGCCAGCAGCTTCGGCAGGGGGCTTGGTCAGCCCCAGCATTTT. It is translated as CASSFGRGLGQPQHF.

In the case of this clonotype: A much larger clone is a single base away; this may be a read error. The chain uses TRBV6-2 or TRBV6-3 and TRBJ2-3; maybe TRBD2 (5 bases). Germline lookup yields CDR1 MNHEY and CDR2 SVGEGT. This CDR3 is built from 15 residues. Trimming shortened V by 0 bases and J by 2 bases, and 9 bases separated the two germline ends. The CDR3 nucleotides are TGTGCCAGCAGTTACTCGTCCGGGAACACAGATACGCAGTATTTT. Translation gives CASSYSSGNTDTQYF.

The chain recombines TRBV5-1 with TRBJ2-2; 9 nucleotides agree with TRBD2. The CDR3 consists of 15 residues. Germline assignment: CDR1 SGHRS and CDR2 YFSETQ. Losses at the gene ends were 1 base for V and 4 bases for J; bases not matched to a gene: 2. CDR3: CASSLPSGATGELFF. CDR3 nucleotides: TGCGCCAGCAGCTTGCCTAGCGGGGCCACCGGGGAGCTGTTTTTT.

The chain combines TRBV12-3 or TRBV12-4 with TRBJ2-3; D remains ambiguous. V was cut by 7 bases and J by 2 bases, with 10 bases left in between. The CDR3 is 13 residues long. Written as DNA, the CDR3 is TGTGCCAGCACTGGGCAACCCACAGATACGCAGTATTTT. Translation: CASTGQPTDTQYF.

The chain has TRBV11-2 and TRBJ2-5; D might be TRBD2 (5 bases). Trimming stripped 10 bases from V and 4 bases from J, with 13 bases between. The germline V gene encodes CDR1 SGHAT and CDR2 FQNNGV. This CDR3 spans 12 amino acids. CDR3 in DNA: TGTGCCACCACCCTAGAGGGAGAGACCCAGTACTTC. Its translation: CATTLEGETQYF. The full variable domain, in which reference TRBV11-2 and TRBJ2-5 provide the parts outside the CDR3, is EAGVAQSPRYKIIEKRQSVAFWCNPISGHATLYWYQQILGQGPKLLIQFQNNGVVDDSQLPKDRFSAERLKGVDSTLKIQPAKLEDSAVYLCATTLEGETQYFGPGTRLLVL.